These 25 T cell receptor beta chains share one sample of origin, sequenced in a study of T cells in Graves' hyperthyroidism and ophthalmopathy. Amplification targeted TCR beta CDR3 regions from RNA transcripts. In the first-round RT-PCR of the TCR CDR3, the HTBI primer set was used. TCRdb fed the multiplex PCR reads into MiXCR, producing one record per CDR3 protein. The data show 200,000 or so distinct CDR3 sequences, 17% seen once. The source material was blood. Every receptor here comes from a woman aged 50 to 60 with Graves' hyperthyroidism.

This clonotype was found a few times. The CDR3 nucleotides are TGCAGCGTTGTTTCTTCAGCCGGACGGGTGGTCGACGAGCAGTACTTC. Protein: CSVVSSAGRVVDEQYF. This rearrangement joins TRBV29-1 to TRBJ2-7; no firm D call. Germline CDR1 SQVTM, CDR2 ANQGSEA. The CDR3 has 16 amino acids. Trimming left V 4 bases short and J 5 bases short, with 24 bases between.

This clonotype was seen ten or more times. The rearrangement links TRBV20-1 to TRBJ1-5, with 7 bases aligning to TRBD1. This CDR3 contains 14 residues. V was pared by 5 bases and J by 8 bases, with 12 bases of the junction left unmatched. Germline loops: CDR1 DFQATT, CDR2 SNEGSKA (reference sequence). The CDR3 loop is CSASTGDFLEPQHF. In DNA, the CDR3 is TGCAGTGCTTCAACAGGGGACTTCCTGGAGCCCCAGCATTTT.

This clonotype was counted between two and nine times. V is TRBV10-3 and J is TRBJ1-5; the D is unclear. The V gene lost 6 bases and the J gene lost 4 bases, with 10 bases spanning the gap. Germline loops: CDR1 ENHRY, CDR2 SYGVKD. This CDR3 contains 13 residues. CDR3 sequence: CAIRLSENQPQHF. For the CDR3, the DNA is TGTGCCATCAGGTTATCAGAAAATCAGCCCCAGCATTTT.

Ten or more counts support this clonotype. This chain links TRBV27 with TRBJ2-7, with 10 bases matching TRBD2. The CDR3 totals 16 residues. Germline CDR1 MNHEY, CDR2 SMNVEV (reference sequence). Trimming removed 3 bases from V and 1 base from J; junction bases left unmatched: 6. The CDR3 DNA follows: TGTGCCAGCAGTTTGTCTGGAGCGGGAGGGTCCTACGAGCAGTACTTC. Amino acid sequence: CASSLSGAGGSYEQYF.

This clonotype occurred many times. CDR3 in amino acids: CASRTDSTDTQYF. For the CDR3, the DNA is TGTGCCAGCAGAACCGACTCCACAGATACGCAGTATTTT. The rearrangement joins TRBV2 to TRBJ2-3; D is unresolved. Germline V gives CDR1 SNHLY, CDR2 FYNNEI. Trimming removed 6 bases from V and 2 bases from J, with 9 bases in between. There are 13 residues in the CDR3.

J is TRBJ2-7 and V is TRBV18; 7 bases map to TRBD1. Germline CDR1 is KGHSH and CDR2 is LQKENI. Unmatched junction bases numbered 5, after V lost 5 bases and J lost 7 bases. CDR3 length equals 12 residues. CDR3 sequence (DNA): TGTGCCAGCTCATCCTACAGGGGTGAGCAGTACTTC. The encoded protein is CASSSYRGEQYF.

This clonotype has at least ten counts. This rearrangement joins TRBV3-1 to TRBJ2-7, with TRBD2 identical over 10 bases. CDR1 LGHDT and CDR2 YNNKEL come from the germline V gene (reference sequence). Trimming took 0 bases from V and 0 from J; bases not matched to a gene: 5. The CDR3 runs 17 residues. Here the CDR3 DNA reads TGTGCCAGCAGCCAAGAAGGCCCTAGCGGGAGCTCCTACGAGCAGTACTTC. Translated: CASSQEGPSGSSYEQYF.

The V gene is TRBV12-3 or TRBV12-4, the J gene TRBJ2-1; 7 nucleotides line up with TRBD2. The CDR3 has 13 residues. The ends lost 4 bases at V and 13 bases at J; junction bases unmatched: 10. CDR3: CASSSMLAVRQFF. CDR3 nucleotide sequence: TGTGCCAGCAGTTCCATGCTAGCGGTTCGACAGTTCTTC.

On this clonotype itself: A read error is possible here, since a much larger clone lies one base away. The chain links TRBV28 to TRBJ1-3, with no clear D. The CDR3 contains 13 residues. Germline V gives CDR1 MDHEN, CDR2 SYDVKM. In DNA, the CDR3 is TGTGCCGGCAGTTCCGCCCCTCCGGACACCATATATTTT. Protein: CAGSSAPPDTIYF. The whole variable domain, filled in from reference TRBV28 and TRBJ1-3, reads DVKVTQSSRYLVKRTGEKVFLECVQDMDHENMFWYRQDPGLGLRLIYFSYDVKMKEKGDIPEGYSVSREKKERFSLILESASTNQTSMYLCAGSSAPPDTIYFGEGSWLTVV.

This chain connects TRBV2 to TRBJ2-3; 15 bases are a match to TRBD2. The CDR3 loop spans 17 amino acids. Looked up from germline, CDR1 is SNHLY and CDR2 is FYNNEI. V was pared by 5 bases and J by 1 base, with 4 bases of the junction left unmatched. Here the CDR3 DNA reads TGTGCCAGCAGTCAACGGACTAGCGGGAGGGGCACAGATACGCAGTATTTT. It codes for CASSQRTSGRGTDTQYF.

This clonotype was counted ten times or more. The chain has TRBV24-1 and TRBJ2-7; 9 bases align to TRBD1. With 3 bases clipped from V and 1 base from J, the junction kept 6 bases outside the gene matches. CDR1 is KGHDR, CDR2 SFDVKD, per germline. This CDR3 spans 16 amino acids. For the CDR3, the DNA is TGTGCCACCAGTGATCCCGGACAGGGGCGTTCCTACGAGCAGTACTTC. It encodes CATSDPGQGRSYEQYF.

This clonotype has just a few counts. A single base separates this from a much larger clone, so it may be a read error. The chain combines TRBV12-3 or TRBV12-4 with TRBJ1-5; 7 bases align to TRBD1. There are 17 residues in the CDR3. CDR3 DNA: TGTGCCAGCAGTTCCATCAGACAGGGAATGAGCAATCCGCCCCAGCATTTT. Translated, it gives CASSSIRQGMSNPPQHF.

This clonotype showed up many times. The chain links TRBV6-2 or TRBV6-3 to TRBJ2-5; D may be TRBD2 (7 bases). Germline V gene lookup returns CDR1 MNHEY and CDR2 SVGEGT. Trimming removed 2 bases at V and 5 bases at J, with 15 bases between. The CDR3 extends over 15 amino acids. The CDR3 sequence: CASSYVRGRVETQYF. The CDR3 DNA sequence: TGTGCCAGCAGTTACGTGCGGGGGCGCGTTGAGACCCAGTACTTC.

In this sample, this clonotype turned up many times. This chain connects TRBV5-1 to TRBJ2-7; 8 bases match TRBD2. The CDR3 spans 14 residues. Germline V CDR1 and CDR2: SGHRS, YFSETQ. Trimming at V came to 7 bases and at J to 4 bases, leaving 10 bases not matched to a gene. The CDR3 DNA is TGCGCCAGCCGCCTTAGCGGGATCAATTACGAGCAGTACTTC. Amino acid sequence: CASRLSGINYEQYF.

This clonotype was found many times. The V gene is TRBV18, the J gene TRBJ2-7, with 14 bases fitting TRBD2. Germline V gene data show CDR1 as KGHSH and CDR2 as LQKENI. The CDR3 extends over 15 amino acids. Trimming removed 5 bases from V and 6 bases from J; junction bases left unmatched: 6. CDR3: CASSEGLAGVGEQYF. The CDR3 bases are TGTGCCAGCTCAGAGGGACTAGCGGGAGTCGGCGAGCAGTACTTC.

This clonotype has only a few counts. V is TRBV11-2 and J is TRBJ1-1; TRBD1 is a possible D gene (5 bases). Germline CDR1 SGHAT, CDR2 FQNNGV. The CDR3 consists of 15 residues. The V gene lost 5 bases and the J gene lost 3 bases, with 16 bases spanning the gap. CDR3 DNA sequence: TGTGCCAGCAGCCCCGAGGGGAGGTCGGACACTGAAGCTTTCTTT. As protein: CASSPEGRSDTEAFF.

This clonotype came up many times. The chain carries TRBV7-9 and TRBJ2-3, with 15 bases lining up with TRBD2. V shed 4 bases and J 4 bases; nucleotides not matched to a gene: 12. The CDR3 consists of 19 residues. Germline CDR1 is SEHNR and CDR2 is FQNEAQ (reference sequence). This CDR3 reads CASSSGLAGGPQKADTQYF. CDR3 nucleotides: TGTGCCAGCAGCTCAGGACTAGCGGGAGGGCCCCAAAAGGCAGATACGCAGTATTTT.

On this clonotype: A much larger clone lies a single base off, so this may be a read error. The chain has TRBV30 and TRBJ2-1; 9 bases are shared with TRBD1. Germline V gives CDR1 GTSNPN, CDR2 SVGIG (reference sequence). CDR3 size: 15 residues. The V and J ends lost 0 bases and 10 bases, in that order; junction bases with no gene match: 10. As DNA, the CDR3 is TGTGCCTGGAGTGTAGGCGGGACAGGGAAACACGAGCAGTTCTTC. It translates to CAWSVGGTGKHEQFF.

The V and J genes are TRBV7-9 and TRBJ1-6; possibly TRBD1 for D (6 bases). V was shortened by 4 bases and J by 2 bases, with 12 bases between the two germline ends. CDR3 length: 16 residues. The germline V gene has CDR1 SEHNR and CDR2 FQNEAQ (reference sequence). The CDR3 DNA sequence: TGTGCCAGCAGCTCACCGGCAGGGGCCTATAATTCACCCCTCCACTTT. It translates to CASSSPAGAYNSPLHF.

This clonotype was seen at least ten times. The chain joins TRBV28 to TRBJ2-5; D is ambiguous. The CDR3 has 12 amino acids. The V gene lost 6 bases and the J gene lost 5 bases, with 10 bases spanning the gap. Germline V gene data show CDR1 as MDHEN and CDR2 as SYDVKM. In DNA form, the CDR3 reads TGTGCCAGCAGCCAAGTCCAGGAGACCCAGTACTTC. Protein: CASSQVQETQYF.

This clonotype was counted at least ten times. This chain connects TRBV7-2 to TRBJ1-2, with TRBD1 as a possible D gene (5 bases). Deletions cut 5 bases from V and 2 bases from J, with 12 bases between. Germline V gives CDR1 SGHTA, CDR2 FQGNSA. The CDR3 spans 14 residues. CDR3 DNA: TGTGCCAGCAGCCCTGACAGTTTCAACTATGGCTACACCTTC. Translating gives CASSPDSFNYGYTF.

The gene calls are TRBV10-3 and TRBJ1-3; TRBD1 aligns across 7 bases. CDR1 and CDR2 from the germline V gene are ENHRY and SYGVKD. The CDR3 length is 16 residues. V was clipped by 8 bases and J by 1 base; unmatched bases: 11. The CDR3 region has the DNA TGTGCCATCGGCCGGGGGACAGAACTTTCTGGAAACACCATATATTTT. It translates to CAIGRGTELSGNTIYF.

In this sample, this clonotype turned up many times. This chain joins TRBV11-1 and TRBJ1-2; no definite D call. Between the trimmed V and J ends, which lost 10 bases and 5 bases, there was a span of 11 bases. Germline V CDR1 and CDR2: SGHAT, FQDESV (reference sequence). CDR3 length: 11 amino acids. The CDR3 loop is CATREGYGYTF. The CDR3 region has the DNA TGTGCCACGCGCGAGGGATATGGCTACACCTTC.

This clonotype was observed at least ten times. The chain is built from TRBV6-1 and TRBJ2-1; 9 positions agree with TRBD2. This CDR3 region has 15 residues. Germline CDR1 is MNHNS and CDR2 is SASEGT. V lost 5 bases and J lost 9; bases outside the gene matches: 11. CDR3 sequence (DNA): TGTGCCAGCAGTTTTTTAGCGGGAGTATCTAGTGAGCAGTTCTTC. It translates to CASSFLAGVSSEQFF.

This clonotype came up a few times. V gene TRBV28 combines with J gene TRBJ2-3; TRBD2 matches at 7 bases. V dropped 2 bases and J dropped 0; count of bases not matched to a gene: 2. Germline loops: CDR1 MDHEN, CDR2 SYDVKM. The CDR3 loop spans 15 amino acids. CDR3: CASSLLADSTDTQYF. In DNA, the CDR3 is TGTGCCAGCAGTTTACTAGCGGATAGCACAGATACGCAGTATTTT.